This T cell receptor (beta chain) is from a study of monozygotic twins with inflammatory bowel disease. Study results and limitations: The analysis did not separate different T cell subtypes.

As concerns this clonotype: Its antigen is unidentified.

TCRdb reanalyzed the 5' RACE reads and collapses them to one entry per CDR3 protein, without DNA. The listing records 80,000 or so distinct CDR3 sequences. CDR3 length equals 16 residues. CDR1 and CDR2 (germline): DFQATT, SNEGSKA (reference sequence). The V gene is TRBV20-1, the J gene TRBJ1-6; TCRdb calls TRBD1, which cannot be checked without DNA. The receptor was derived from a human donor with ulcerative colitis or Crohn's disease, or a healthy co-twin of an affected twin (not recorded which). Sequencing was performed on blood. CDR3 loop: CSARDPDRSYNSPLHF.